This T cell receptor beta chain was documented in a study of shared clonotypes between healthy human individuals. V was shortened by 5 bases and J by 1 base, with 7 bases between the two germline ends. The CDR3 contains 13 residues. The germline V gene encodes CDR1 SNHLY and CDR2 FYNNEI. Measured with immunoSEQ multiplex PCR; TCRdb has only the in-frame clones, and not every one. Of 1.4 million to 1.5 million clones listed, roughly 97% are singletons. The chain recombines TRBV2 with TRBJ2-3, with a weak D call TRBD1 (6 bases). Sequencing input: naive CD4+ T cells sorted from blood. Sample subset: CD45RA+ positively selected. This clonotype was obtained from a man aged 30 to 45 in good health. In DNA form, the CDR3 reads TGTGCCAGCAGTTACAGGGGCACAGATACGCAGTATTTT. Protein sequence: CASSYRGTDTQYF.